Each of the 10 T cell receptor beta chains below was sequenced from the same sample in a study of Graves' ophthalmopathy and Graves' hyperthyroidism (dated by TCRdb to the late 2010s). The instrument given in TCRdb is Illumina HiSeq 2000. For repertoire sequencing, TCR beta CDR3 regions were amplified from RNA transcripts. The first round was an RT-PCR using HTBI primers with the Qiagen OneStep RT-PCR kit, and this first round was followed by a second-round multiplex PCR, then size selection and purification. TCRdb cleaned the public reads at Q25 with fastp, built clones with MiXCR and kept in-frame beta chains. CDR3 protein sequences are deduplicated, and each keeps its most common genes and DNA. The sample contains about 400,000 distinct CDR3 sequences, about 17% of them found a single time. The top ten constitute 1.6% of the sample. The sample was peripheral blood. The source is a woman aged 18 to 35 with Graves' ophthalmopathy. Donor details come from another sample of the same person, matched by shared clones.

There are many counts of this clonotype. The V call is TRBV19, the J call TRBJ1-1, with 9 bases matching TRBD1. The CDR3 loop spans 18 amino acids. CDR1 and CDR2 (germline): LNHDA, SQIVND (reference sequence). The junction had 20 bases not matched to a gene; V was cut back by 6 bases and J by 6 bases. CDR3 DNA: TGTGCCAGTAGAAAGACGGGACAGGGTTCCCCACGATACTCTGAAGCTTTCTTT. It specifies CASRKTGQGSPRYSEAFF.

This clonotype was detected many times. The chain has TRBV10-3 and TRBJ2-7; 9 nucleotides align to TRBD2. This CDR3 spans 14 amino acids. Germline CDR1 is ENHRY and CDR2 is SYGVKD. The ends lost 4 bases at V and 4 bases at J; junction bases unmatched: 5. Here the CDR3 DNA reads TGTGCCATCAGTGGAGGGGCGGGAGGGTACGAGCAGTACTTC. As protein: CAISGGAGGYEQYF.

There are many counts of this clonotype. The chain links TRBV5-1 to TRBJ2-5; D is unclear. This CDR3 comprises 11 residues. Germline assignment: CDR1 SGHRS and CDR2 YFSETQ. Trimming shortened V by 4 bases and J by 4 bases, and 5 bases separated the two germline ends. In nucleotides, the CDR3 is TGCGCCAGCAGCCGGACAGAGACCCAGTACTTC. Protein product: CASSRTETQYF. Looking up the rest from reference TRBV5-1 and TRBJ2-5 gives the full variable domain: KAGVTQTPRYLIKTRGQQVTLSCSPISGHRSVSWYQQTPGQGLQFLFEYFSETQRNKGNFPGRFSGRQFSNSRSEMNVSTLELGDSALYLCASSRTETQYFGPGTRLLVL.

This clonotype was seen many times. The J gene is TRBJ2-2, the V gene TRBV6-5; unclear D gene. The length of the CDR3 is 12 residues. V gave up 7 bases and J gave up 6 bases, with 9 bases separating them. Germline V gene data show CDR1 as MNHEY and CDR2 as SVGAGI. CDR3: CASTVTPGELFF. The CDR3 region has the DNA TGTGCCAGCACCGTAACCCCCGGGGAGCTGTTTTTT.

This clonotype has at least ten counts. V and J are TRBV6-1 and TRBJ2-7; 9 bases are shared with TRBD1. The germline CDR1 and CDR2 sequences are MNHNS and SASEGT. The CDR3 extends over 16 amino acids. V dropped 5 bases and J dropped 4; count of bases not matched to a gene: 12. The CDR3 DNA sequence: TGTGCCAGCAGTCCCCCCGTTGGGACAGGGTTGTACGAGCAGTACTTC. Protein product: CASSPPVGTGLYEQYF.

In this sample, this clonotype turned up a few times. The CDR3 protein is CASRGPVSNQPQHF. DNA of the CDR3: TGTGCCAGCAGGGGCCCCGTAAGCAATCAGCCCCAGCATTTT. The chain uses TRBV27 and TRBJ1-5; D gene uncertain. Germline lookup yields CDR1 MNHEY and CDR2 SMNVEV (reference sequence). The V and J ends lost 6 bases and 1 base respectively, with 10 bases between them. The CDR3 contains 14 residues.

The chain is built from TRBV24-1 and TRBJ1-2; D gene ambiguous. This CDR3 is built from 12 residues. The germline V gene encodes CDR1 KGHDR and CDR2 SFDVKD. Trimming removed 4 bases at V and 8 bases at J, with 10 bases between. In nucleotides, the CDR3 is TGTGCCACCAGTGACCCCTTGAGAGGCTACACCTTC. Translation gives CATSDPLRGYTF.

This clonotype was counted many times. The CDR3 nucleotides read TGTGCCAGCAGCCCAGGAGGCCGGTGGCGGGGCTACACCTTC. Residues: CASSPGGRWRGYTF. This sequence joins TRBV12-3 or TRBV12-4 and TRBJ1-2, with D unclear. This CDR3 has 14 residues. Trimming removed 6 bases from V and 8 bases from J, with 19 bases in between.

The chain uses TRBV27 and TRBJ1-1, with D tentatively TRBD1 (5 bases). Germline values: CDR1 MNHEY, CDR2 SMNVEV (reference sequence). V dropped 6 bases and J dropped 4 bases, with 15 bases sitting between them. The CDR3 extends over 14 amino acids. CDR3 DNA sequence: TGTGCCAGCAGACTTCAAGGGGTTGGCACTGAAGCTTTCTTT. Translated: CASRLQGVGTEAFF.

This clonotype appeared many times. The CDR3, as DNA: TGTGCCAGCAGCTTCCCAGTCCATGGCTACACCTTC. Its translation is CASSFPVHGYTF. The V and J genes are TRBV7-2 and TRBJ1-2; the D is unclear. V lost 3 bases and J 6 bases, leaving 8 bases between the germline ends. This CDR3 has 12 residues. Germline CDR1 and CDR2: SGHTA and FQGNSA.